The TCR beta chain described here comes from a study of blood T cell repertoires in COVID-19. Across the study: The United States, Italy and Spain provided the acute and convalescent COVID-19 samples. Nucleic acid was either cDNA or gDNA, and it came from T cells, B-cell-depleted T cells, or PBMCs.

Original analysis: Estimates of nucleated cell counts were drawn from the amplification of reference gene primers. Sequenced by immunoSEQ multiplex PCR; TCRdb stores in-frame clones only, minus some. Clone size and V and J calls were adopted from that table, with D and trimming inferred from the DNA. The table lists about 64,000 clones, 65% to 90% of them singletons. The germline CDR1 and CDR2 sequences are SGHRS and YFSETQ. The V end lost 1 base, the J end lost 1 base, and 12 bases lay between the germline ends. The CDR3 contains 16 residues. The chain is built from TRBV5-1 and TRBJ1-5; D call uncertain. The TCR was taken from a man between 40 and 49 years old with acute or convalescent COVID-19. The specimen sequenced was peripheral blood. As DNA, the CDR3 is TGCGCCAGCAGCTTGACGGGGATGGGAAGCAATCAGCCCCAGCATTTT. Its translation is CASSLTGMGSNQPQHF.